This is a list of T cell receptor beta chains from one sample in a study of blood T cells in healthy people across ages. MiXCR, run by TCRdb on the 5' RACE reads, gives a single entry per CDR3 protein. The sample holds approximately 900,000 distinct CDR3 sequences, about 48% seen once. The specimen was blood. The source of these receptors is a man aged 25-45 years in good health. Each CDR3 is given with its conserved first and last residue. D genes are given only for firm matches. The size of a clone is reported for some rows only, either as once, few or many, or as a class for expanded clones.

d_call	v_call	cdr3_length	clone_size	j_call	cdr3_aa	cdr3_nt
.	TRBV20-1	14	few	TRBJ2-1	CSALGWGGRNEQFF	TGCAGTGCTCTAGGTTGGGGGGGCCGGAATGAGCAGTTCTTC
.	TRBV28	16	.	TRBJ1-6	CASRYPASSYNSPLHF	TGTGCCAGCAGGTACCCTGCGAGCTCCTATAATTCACCCCTCCACTTT
.	TRBV7-2	15	.	TRBJ1-6	CASSQRTRGGSPLHF	TGTGCCAGCAGCCAGAGGACGAGGGGAGGATCACCCCTCCACTTT
.	TRBV24-1	14	.	TRBJ2-3	CATSDLSGLGTQYF	TGTGCCACCAGTGATTTGTCAGGGCTAGGTACGCAGTATTTT
.	TRBV27	13	.	TRBJ2-5	CASGGQHQETQYF	TGTGCCAGCGGAGGACAGCACCAAGAGACCCAGTACTTC
.	TRBV2	15	few	TRBJ2-6	CASSGTSTGANVLTF	TGTGCCAGCAGCGGTACTAGTACTGGGGCCAACGTCCTGACTTTC
.	TRBV24-1	14	once	TRBJ2-3	CATSTLGGTDTQYF	TGTGCCACCAGTACCTTGGGGGGCACAGATACGCAGTATTTT
.	TRBV7-9	17	.	TRBJ1-6	CASSLGTDSSYNSPLHF	TGTGCCAGCAGCTTAGGCACAGATAGCTCCTATAATTCACCCCTCCACTTT
TRBD2	TRBV2	15	.	TRBJ2-1	CASSEGTSEYNEQFF	TGTGCCAGCAGTGAGGGGACTAGTGAGTACAATGAGCAGTTCTTC
.	TRBV6-6	12	.	TRBJ2-6	CATSTGANVLTF	TGTGCCACCTCTACTGGGGCCAACGTCCTGACTTTC
.	TRBV5-1	14	.	TRBJ2-7	CASRWTGDSYEQYF	TGCGCCAGCAGATGGACCGGGGATTCCTACGAGCAGTACTTC
.	TRBV4-3	15	once	TRBJ1-2	CASSPEEGRATGYTF	TGCGCCAGCAGCCCTGAAGAGGGCAGGGCAACTGGCTACACCTTC
.	TRBV2	15	many	TRBJ2-7	CASSQTSGLPYEQYF	TGTGCCAGCAGCCAAACTTCGGGCCTGCCATACGAGCAGTACTTC
.	TRBV2	13	.	TRBJ2-7	CATSRRVLFEQYF	TGTGCCACCAGCAGGAGGGTTCTGTTCGAGCAGTACTTC
TRBD1	TRBV13	19	.	TRBJ2-4	CASSPNRDRGRVTKNIQYF	TGCGCCAGCAGTCCTAACCGGGACAGGGGGCGCGTTACCAAAAACATTCAGTACTTC
.	TRBV4-1	21	.	TRBJ2-1	CASSQDSLPGSYRSLYNEQFF	TGCGCCAGCAGCCAAGATTCTCTGCCGGGGTCGTACCGGTCCCTATACAATGAGCAGTTCTTC
.	TRBV30	14	.	TRBJ1-4	CAWSSSRLGEKLFF	TGTGCCTGGAGTTCGTCTCGGTTAGGGGAAAAACTGTTTTTT
TRBD2	TRBV5-1	15	.	TRBJ2-1	CASSLGSGGFNEQFF	TGCGCCAGCAGCTTGGGCAGCGGGGGATTCAATGAGCAGTTCTTC
.	TRBV27	15	few	TRBJ1-2	CASSFQPPGPYGYTF	TGTGCCAGCAGTTTCCAGCCCCCCGGCCCCTATGGCTACACCTTC
.	TRBV28	16	.	TRBJ1-6	CASSFRGGGYNSPFHF	TGTGCCAGCAGTTTCCGAGGGGGAGGATATAATTCACCCTTCCACTTT
.	TRBV7-2	12	.	TRBJ2-7	CASSLNFYEQYF	TGTGCCAGCAGCTTAAATTTCTACGAGCAGTACTTC
TRBD1	TRBV4-1	19	once	TRBJ1-1	CASSQELWEAGGKGSEAFF	TGCGCCAGCAGCCAAGAACTCTGGGAGGCAGGGGGCAAGGGCTCTGAAGCTTTCTTT
TRBD1	TRBV20-1	16	.	TRBJ2-3	CSARDRVETSTDTQYF	TGCAGTGCTAGGGACAGGGTTGAGACTAGCACAGATACGCAGTATTTT
TRBD1	TRBV4-2	16	few	TRBJ2-7	CASSPLGGTGSYEQYF	TGTGCCAGCAGCCCGCTCGGCGGGACAGGATCCTACGAGCAGTACTTC
.	TRBV12-3/TRBV12-4	13	few	TRBJ2-5	CASLRGFQETQYF	TGTGCCAGCCTTAGGGGCTTCCAAGAGACCCAGTACTTC
.	TRBV20-1	14	few	TRBJ2-1	CSARWKISYNEQFF	TGCAGTGCTAGATGGAAAATCTCCTACAATGAGCAGTTCTTC
.	TRBV7-2	12	.	TRBJ2-7	CANSSTAYEQYF	TGTGCCAACAGCTCTACGGCCTACGAGCAGTACTTC
.	TRBV3-1	14	.	TRBJ1-2	CASSPLGGVLGYTF	TGTGCCAGCAGCCCTCTAGGAGGGGTCCTTGGCTACACCTTC
.	TRBV27	11	many	TRBJ2-7	CASSSSLEQYF	TGTGCCAGCAGTTCTTCTCTCGAGCAGTACTTC
.	TRBV29-1	13	.	TRBJ2-7	CSVPPTKSYEQYF	TGCAGCGTTCCACCCACCAAGTCCTACGAGCAGTACTTC
TRBD2	TRBV6-6	14	.	TRBJ2-3	CASYPAGGSDTQYF	TGTGCCAGCTATCCAGCGGGGGGGAGTGATACGCAGTATTTT
TRBD2	TRBV10-3	17	.	TRBJ2-3	CAISDQLAGGGTDTQYF	TGTGCCATCAGTGATCAACTAGCGGGAGGTGGCACAGATACGCAGTATTTT
TRBD2	TRBV4-2	16	few	TRBJ2-3	CASSQALAGGGDTQYF	TGTGCCAGCAGCCAAGCTCTAGCGGGGGGGGGAGATACGCAGTATTTT
.	TRBV7-3	17	.	TRBJ2-7	CASSLKGATGTLDEQYF	TGTGCCAGCAGCTTAAAGGGAGCCACAGGGACTCTCGACGAGCAGTACTTC
.	TRBV5-8	12	.	TRBJ2-7	CASRYRGNEQYF	TGTGCCAGCAGATACCGGGGTAACGAGCAGTACTTC
.	TRBV25-1	12	.	TRBJ2-7	CASSDRTYEQYF	TGTGCCAGCAGTGACCGCACCTACGAGCAGTACTTC
.	TRBV21-1	14	.	TRBJ2-7	CASSKGGDTYEQYF	TGTGCCAGCAGCAAAGGTGGGGACACCTACGAGCAGTACTTC
.	TRBV29-1	13	few	TRBJ1-5	CSVSGGFNQPQHF	TGCAGCGTCTCGGGGGGTTTCAATCAGCCCCAGCATTTT
.	TRBV6-1	15	once	TRBJ1-2	CASSEPGLSNYGYTF	TGTGCCAGCAGTGAACCGGGGCTGTCTAACTATGGCTACACCTTC
.	TRBV27	19	.	TRBJ2-6	CASSWRSGRESSGANVLTF	TGTGCCAGCAGTTGGCGTTCGGGACGGGAAAGCTCTGGGGCCAACGTCCTGACTTTC
TRBD2	TRBV6-4	16	.	TRBJ2-3	CASSVFSGGAPDTQYF	TGTGCCAGCAGTGTATTTAGCGGGGGGGCACCAGATACGCAGTATTTT
.	TRBV15	14	.	TRBJ2-3	CATSRDSGRDTQYF	TGTGCCACCAGCAGAGATAGCGGCAGGGATACGCAGTATTTT
TRBD2	TRBV7-2	15	.	TRBJ2-2	CASRFLAGVLGELFF	TGTGCCAGCAGATTCCTAGCGGGGGTTCTCGGGGAGCTGTTTTTT